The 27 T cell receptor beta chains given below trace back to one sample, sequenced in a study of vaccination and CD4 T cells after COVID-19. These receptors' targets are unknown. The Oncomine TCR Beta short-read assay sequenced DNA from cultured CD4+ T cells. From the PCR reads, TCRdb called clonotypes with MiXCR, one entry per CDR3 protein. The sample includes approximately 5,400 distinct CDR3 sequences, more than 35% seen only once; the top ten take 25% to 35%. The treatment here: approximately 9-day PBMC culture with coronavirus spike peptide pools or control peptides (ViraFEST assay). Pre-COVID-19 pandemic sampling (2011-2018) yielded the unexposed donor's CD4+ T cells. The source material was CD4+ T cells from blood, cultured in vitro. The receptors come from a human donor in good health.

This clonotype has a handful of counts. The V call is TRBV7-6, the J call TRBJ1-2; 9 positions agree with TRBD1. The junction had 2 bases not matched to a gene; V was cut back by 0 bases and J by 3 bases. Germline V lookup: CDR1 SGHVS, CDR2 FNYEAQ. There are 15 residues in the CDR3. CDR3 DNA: TGTGCCAGCAGCTTAGCGGGGGACAGGGACTATGGCTACACCTTC. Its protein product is CASSLAGDRDYGYTF.

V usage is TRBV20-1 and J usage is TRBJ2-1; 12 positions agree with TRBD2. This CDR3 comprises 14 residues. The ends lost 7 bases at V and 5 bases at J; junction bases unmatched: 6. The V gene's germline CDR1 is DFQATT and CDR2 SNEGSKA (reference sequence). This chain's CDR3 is CSGGTSGFNNEQFF. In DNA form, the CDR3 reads TGCAGTGGGGGGACTAGCGGGTTCAACAATGAGCAGTTCTTC.

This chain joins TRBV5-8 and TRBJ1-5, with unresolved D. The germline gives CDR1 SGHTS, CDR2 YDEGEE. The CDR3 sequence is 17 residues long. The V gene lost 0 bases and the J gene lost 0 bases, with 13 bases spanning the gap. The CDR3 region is CASSLATPSHSNQPQHF. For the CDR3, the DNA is TGTGCCAGCAGCTTGGCAACACCGTCCCATAGCAATCAGCCCCAGCATTTT.

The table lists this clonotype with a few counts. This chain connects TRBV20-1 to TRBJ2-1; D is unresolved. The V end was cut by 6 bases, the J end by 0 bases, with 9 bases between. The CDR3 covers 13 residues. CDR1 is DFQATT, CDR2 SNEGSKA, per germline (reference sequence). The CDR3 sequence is CSARESSYNEQFF. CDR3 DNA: TGCAGTGCAAGGGAAAGCTCCTACAATGAGCAGTTCTTC.

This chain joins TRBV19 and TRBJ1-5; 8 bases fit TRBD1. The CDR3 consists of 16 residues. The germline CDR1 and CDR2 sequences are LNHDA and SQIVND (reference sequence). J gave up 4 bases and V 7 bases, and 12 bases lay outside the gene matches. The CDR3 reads CASNLQGDPLNQPQHF. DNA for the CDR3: TGTGCCAGTAATTTACAGGGGGACCCCCTTAATCAGCCCCAGCATTTT.

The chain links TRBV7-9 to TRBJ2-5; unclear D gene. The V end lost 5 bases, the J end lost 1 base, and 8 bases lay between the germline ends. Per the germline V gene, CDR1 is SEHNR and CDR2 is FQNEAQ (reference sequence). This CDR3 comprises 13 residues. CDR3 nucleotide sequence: TGTGCCAGCAGCGCGGAGTCCCAAGAGACCCAGTACTTC. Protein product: CASSAESQETQYF.

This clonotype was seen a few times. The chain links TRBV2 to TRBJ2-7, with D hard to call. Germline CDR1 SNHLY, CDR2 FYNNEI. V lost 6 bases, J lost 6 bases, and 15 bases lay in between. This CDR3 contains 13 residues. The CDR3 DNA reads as TGTGCCAGCAGGTCGGAAGGGATCGGCGAGCAGTACTTC. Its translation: CASRSEGIGEQYF. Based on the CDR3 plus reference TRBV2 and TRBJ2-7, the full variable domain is EPEVTQTPSHQVTQMGQEVILRCVPISNHLYFYWYRQILGQKVEFLVSFYNNEISEKSEIFDDQFSVERPDGSNFTLKIRSTKLEDSAMYFCASRSEGIGEQYFGPGTRLTVT.

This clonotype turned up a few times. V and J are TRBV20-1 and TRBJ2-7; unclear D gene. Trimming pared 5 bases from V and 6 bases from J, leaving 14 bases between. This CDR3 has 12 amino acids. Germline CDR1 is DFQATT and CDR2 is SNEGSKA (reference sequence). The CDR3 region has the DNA TGCAGTGCTTCAACTGCGTCGGGCGAGCAGTACTTC. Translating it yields CSASTASGEQYF.

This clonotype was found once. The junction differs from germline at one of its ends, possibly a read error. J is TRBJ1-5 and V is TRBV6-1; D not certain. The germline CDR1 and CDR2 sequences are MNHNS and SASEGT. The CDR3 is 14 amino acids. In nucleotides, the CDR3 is TGTGCCAGCAGTGACGGATATAGCAATCAGCTCCAGCATTTT. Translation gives CASSDGYSNQLQHF.

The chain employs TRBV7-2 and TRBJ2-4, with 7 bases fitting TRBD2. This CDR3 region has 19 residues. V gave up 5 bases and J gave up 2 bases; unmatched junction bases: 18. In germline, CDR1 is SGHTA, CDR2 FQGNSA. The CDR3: CASSVSLLGEGLPKNIQYF. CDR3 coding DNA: TGTGCCAGCAGCGTCTCGCTTTTGGGGGAGGGTCTGCCCAAAAACATTCAGTACTTC.

CDR3 coding DNA: TGCGCCAGCAGCTTGGGTACTAGCGGGAGTATGAATACGCAGTATTTT. Translation gives CASSLGTSGSMNTQYF. This sequence joins TRBV5-1 and TRBJ2-3; TRBD2 matches at 11 bases. Trimming at V came to 0 bases and at J to 7 bases, leaving 7 bases not matched to a gene. This CDR3 is 16 amino acids long. Germline loops: CDR1 SGHRS, CDR2 YFSETQ.

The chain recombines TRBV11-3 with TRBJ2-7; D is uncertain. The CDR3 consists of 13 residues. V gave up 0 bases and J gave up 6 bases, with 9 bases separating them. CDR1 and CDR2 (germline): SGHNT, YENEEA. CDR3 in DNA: TGTGCCAGCAGCTTAGATCTCCGAGGCGAGCAGTACTTC. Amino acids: CASSLDLRGEQYF.

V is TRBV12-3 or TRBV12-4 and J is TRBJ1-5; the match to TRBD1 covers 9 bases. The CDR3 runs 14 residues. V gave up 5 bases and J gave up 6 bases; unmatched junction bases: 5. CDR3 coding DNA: TGTGCCAGCAGTCCAGGACAGGGGATTCAGCCCCAGCATTTT. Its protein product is CASSPGQGIQPQHF.

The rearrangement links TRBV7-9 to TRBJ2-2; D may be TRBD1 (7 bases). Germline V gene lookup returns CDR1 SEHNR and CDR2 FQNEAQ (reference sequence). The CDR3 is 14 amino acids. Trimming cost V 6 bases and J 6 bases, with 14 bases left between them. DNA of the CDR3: TGTGCCAGCAGGCTACAGGGGAGGTCCGGGGAGCTGTTTTTT. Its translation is CASRLQGRSGELFF.

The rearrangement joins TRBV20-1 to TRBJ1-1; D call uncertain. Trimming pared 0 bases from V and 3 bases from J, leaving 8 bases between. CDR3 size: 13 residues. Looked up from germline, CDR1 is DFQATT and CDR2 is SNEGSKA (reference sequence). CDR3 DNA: TGCAGTGCTAGAGATTCTGGGGACACTGAAGCTTTCTTT. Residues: CSARDSGDTEAFF.

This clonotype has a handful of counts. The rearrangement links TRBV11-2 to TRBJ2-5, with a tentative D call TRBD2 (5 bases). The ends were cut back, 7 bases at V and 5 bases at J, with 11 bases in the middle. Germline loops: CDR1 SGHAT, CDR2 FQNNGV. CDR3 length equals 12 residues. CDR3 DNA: TGTGCCAGCATGAGGAGGTTGGAGACCCAGTACTTC. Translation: CASMRRLETQYF. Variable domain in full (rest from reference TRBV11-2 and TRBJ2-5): EAGVAQSPRYKIIEKRQSVAFWCNPISGHATLYWYQQILGQGPKLLIQFQNNGVVDDSQLPKDRFSAERLKGVDSTLKIQPAKLEDSAVYLCASMRRLETQYFGPGTRLLVL.

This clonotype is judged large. Here the CDR3 DNA reads TGCGCCAGCAGCCAAGACAGGGTTGGTACAGATACGCAGTATTTT. Its protein product is CASSQDRVGTDTQYF. This chain links TRBV4-3 with TRBJ2-3; tentatively, D is TRBD1 (5 bases). Trimming pared 0 bases from V and 3 bases from J, leaving 10 bases between. The CDR3 totals 15 residues. Per germline, CDR1 LGHNA and CDR2 YSLEER.

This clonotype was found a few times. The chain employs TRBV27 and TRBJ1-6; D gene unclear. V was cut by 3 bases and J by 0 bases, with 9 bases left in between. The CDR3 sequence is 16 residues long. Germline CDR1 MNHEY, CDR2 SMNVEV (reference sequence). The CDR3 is CASSLSRSSYNSPLHF. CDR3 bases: TGTGCCAGCAGTTTGAGCCGGAGCTCCTATAATTCACCCCTCCACTTT.

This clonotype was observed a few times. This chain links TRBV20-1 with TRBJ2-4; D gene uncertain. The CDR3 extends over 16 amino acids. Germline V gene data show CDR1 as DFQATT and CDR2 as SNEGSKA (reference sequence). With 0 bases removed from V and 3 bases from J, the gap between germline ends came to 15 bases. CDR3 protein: CSARDPSFVDKNIQYF. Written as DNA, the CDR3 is TGCAGTGCTAGAGATCCCTCCTTCGTCGACAAAAACATTCAGTACTTC.

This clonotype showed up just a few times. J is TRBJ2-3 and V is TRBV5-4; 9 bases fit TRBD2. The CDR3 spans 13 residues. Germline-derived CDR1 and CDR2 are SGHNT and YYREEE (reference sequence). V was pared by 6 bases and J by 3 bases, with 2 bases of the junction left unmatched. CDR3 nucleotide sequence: TGTGCCAGCACTGGACTAGCGACAGATACGCAGTATTTT. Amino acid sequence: CASTGLATDTQYF. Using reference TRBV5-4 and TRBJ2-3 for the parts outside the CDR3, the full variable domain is ETGVTQSPTHLIKTRGQQVTLRCSSQSGHNTVSWYQQALGQGPQFIFQYYREEENGRGNFPPRFSGLQFPNYSSELNVNALELDDSALYLCASTGLATDTQYFGPGTRLTVL.

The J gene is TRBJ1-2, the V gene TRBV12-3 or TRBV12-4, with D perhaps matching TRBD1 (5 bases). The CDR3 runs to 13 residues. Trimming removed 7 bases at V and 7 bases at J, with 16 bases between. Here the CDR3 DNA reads TGTGCCAGCAAACTGACCAGGGTTTTTGGCTACACCTTC. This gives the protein CASKLTRVFGYTF.

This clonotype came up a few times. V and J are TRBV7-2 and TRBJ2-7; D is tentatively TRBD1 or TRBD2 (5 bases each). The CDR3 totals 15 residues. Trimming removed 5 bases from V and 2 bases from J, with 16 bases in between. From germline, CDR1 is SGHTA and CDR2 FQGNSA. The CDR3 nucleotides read TGTGCCAGCAGCCTCTGGGGGTCCCAGCCCTACGAGCAGTACTTC. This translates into CASSLWGSQPYEQYF. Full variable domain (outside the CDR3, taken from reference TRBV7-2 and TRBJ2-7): GAGVSQSPSNKVTEKGKDVELRCDPISGHTALYWYRQSLGQGLEFLIYFQGNSAPDKSGLPSDRFSAERTGGSVSTLTIQRTQQEDSAVYLCASSLWGSQPYEQYFGPGTRLTVT.

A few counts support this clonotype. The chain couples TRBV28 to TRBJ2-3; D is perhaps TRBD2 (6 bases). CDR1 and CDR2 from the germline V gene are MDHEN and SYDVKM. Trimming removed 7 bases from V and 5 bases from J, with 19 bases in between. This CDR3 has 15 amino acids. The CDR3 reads CASTLGLPLGDTQYF. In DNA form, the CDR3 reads TGTGCCAGCACTCTGGGACTCCCCTTAGGAGATACGCAGTATTTT.

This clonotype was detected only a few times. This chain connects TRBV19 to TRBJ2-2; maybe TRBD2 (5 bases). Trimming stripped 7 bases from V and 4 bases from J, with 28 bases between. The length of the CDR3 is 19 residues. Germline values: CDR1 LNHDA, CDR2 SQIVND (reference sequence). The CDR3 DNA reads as TGTGCCAGTACTCACGAGCCGGGGAGCGCGTTGACGAGCACCGGGGAGCTGTTTTTT. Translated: CASTHEPGSALTSTGELFF. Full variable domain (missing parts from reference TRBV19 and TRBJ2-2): DGGITQSPKYLFRKEGQNVTLSCEQNLNHDAMYWYRQDPGQGLRLIYYSQIVNDFQKGDIAEGYSVSREKKESFPLTVTSAQKNPTAFYLCASTHEPGSALTSTGELFFGEGSRLTVL.

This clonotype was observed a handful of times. This CDR3 reads CASSLGGLATEAFF. The CDR3 DNA reads TGTGCCAGCAGCTTGGGGGGATTGGCCACTGAAGCTTTCTTT. This chain uses TRBV11-2 with TRBJ1-1, with D possibly being TRBD1 (5 bases). V was cut by 3 bases and J by 4 bases, with 12 bases left in between. This CDR3 spans 14 amino acids. CDR1 and CDR2 (germline): SGHAT, FQNNGV.

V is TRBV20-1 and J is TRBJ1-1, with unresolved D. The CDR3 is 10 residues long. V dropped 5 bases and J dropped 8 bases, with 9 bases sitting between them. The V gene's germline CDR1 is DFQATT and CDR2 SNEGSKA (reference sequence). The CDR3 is CSAGNIEAFF. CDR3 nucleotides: TGCAGTGCTGGAAACATAGAAGCTTTCTTT.

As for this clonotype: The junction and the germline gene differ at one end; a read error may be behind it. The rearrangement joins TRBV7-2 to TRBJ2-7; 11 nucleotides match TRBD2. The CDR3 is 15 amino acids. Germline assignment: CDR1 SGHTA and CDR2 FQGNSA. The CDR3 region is CASSLAGGSSYEQYF. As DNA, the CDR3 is TGTGCCAGCAGCCTAGCGGGGGGTAGCTCCTACGAGCAGTACTTC.